This TCR beta chain was recorded in a study of radiotherapy plus CTLA-4 blockade in lung cancer. General study findings and limits: Expansion in blood of tumor-derived TCR clones was seen after radiotherapy plus ipilimumab.

Focal radiation with ipilimumab CTLA-4 blockade was given to patients with chemo-refractory metastatic non-small-cell lung cancer. Germline V gene lookup returns CDR1 SNHLY and CDR2 FYNNEI. Trimming took 8 bases from V and 3 from J; bases not matched to a gene: 5. The CDR3 covers 15 residues. Regarding this clone: Its antigen is unidentified.

The assay was immunoSEQ multiplex PCR, and TCRdb's table has in-frame clones only and misses some. Seen here are roughly 63,000 clones, approximately 68% observed once, and the top ten hold about 8.3%. This clonotype originated in a human donor with non-small cell lung cancer whose response to radiotherapy plus ipilimumab could not be evaluated. The specimen comprised peripheral blood, sampled from a patient treated with radiotherapy plus ipilimumab. The chain uses TRBV2 and TRBJ2-3; TRBD2 matches 13 bases. The CDR3 loop reads CASSLAGGRTDTQYF. CDR3 sequence (DNA): TGTGCCAGCTCACTAGCGGGAGGGCGTACAGATACGCAGTATTTT.